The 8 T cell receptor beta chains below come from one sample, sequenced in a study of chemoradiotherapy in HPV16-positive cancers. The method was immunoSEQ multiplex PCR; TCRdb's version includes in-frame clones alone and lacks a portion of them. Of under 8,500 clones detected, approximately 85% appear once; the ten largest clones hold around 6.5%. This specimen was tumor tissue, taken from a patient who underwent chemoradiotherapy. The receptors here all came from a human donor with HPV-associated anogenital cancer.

CDR3 sequence (DNA): TGCGCCAGCAGCTCCGAAGCGGGGGGCATCGGTTCACCCCTCCACTTT. This codes for CASSSEAGGIGSPLHF. This chain uses TRBV5-1 with TRBJ1-6; perhaps TRBD1 as D (6 bases). V was clipped by 3 bases and J by 9 bases, with 19 bases between them. CDR3 size: 16 residues. Germline V CDR1 and CDR2: SGHRS, YFSETQ.

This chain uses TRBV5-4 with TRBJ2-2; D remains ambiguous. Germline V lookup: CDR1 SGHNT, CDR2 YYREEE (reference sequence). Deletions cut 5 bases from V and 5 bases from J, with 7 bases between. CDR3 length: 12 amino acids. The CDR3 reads CASSPLTGELFF. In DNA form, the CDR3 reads TGTGCCAGCAGTCCCTTAACCGGGGAGCTGTTTTTT.

CDR3: CASRYRTVSYEQYF. For the CDR3, the DNA is TGTGCCAGCAGATACAGGACGGTCTCCTACGAGCAGTACTTC. V and J are TRBV6-5 and TRBJ2-7, with D tentatively TRBD1 (5 bases). V shed 6 bases and J shed 0 bases, with 12 bases lying between them. CDR1 MNHEY and CDR2 SVGAGI come from the germline V gene. This CDR3 is 14 amino acids long.

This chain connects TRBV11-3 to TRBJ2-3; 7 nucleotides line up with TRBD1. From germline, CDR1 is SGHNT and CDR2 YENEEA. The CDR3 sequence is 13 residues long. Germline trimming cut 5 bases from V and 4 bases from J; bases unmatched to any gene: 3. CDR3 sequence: CASSQTGADTQYF. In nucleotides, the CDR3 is TGTGCCAGCAGCCAAACAGGGGCAGATACGCAGTATTTT.

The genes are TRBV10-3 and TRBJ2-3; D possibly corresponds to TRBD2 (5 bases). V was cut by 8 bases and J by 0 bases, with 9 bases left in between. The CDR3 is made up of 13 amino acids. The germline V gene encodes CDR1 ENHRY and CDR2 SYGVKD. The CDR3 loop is CAIRESSTDTQYF. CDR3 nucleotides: TGTGCCATCCGGGAATCTAGCACAGATACGCAGTATTTT.

This CDR3 reads CASSLDRTEDTQYF. CDR3 bases: TGTGCCAGCAGCTTAGACCGGACGGAAGATACGCAGTATTTT. V usage is TRBV11-2 and J usage is TRBJ2-3; no reliable D call. This CDR3 is 14 amino acids long. V shed 0 bases and J shed 5 bases, with 9 bases lying between them. Germline lookup yields CDR1 SGHAT and CDR2 FQNNGV.

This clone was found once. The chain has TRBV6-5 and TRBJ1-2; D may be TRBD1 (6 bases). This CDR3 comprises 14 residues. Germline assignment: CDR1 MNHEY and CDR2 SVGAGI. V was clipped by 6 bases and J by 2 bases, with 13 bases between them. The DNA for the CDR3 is TGTGCCAGCAGCCCGGTCCAGGGGAACTATGGCTACACCTTC. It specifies CASSPVQGNYGYTF.

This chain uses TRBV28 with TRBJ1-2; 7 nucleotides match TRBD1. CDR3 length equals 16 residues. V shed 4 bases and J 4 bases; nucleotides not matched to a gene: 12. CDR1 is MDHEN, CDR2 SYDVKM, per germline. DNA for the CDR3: TGTGCCAGCAGTTATTACGACAGGGAGAGAATCTATGGCTACACCTTC. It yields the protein CASSYYDRERIYGYTF.